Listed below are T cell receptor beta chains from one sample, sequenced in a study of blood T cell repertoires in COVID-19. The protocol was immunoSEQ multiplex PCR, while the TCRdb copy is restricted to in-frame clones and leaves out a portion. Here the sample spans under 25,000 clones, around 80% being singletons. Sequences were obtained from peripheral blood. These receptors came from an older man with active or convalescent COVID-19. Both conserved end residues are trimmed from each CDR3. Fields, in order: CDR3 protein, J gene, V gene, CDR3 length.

CDR3aa: ASSTYRDLDGYT
j_gene: TRBJ1-2
v_gene: TRBV18
len: 12

CDR3aa: ASSSDGNQPQH
j_gene: TRBJ1-5
v_gene: TRBV7-2
len: 11

CDR3aa: ASSRSAGGFGEQF
j_gene: TRBJ2-1
v_gene: TRBV7-2
len: 13

CDR3aa: ASSVGSGGLNYGYT
j_gene: TRBJ1-2
v_gene: TRBV5-4
len: 14

CDR3aa: ATMLETGLTRWPYEQY
j_gene: TRBJ2-7
v_gene: TRBV6-4
len: 16

CDR3aa: ASSQGTVYGYT
j_gene: TRBJ1-2
v_gene: TRBV3-1/TRBV3-2
len: 11

CDR3aa: ASSLARSYNEQF
j_gene: TRBJ2-1
v_gene: TRBV7-9
len: 12

CDR3aa: ASSRQYGGTNEKLF
j_gene: TRBJ1-4
v_gene: TRBV14
len: 14

CDR3aa: ASSPDGLAGTDTQY
j_gene: TRBJ2-3
v_gene: TRBV18
len: 14

CDR3aa: ASSLAQTASYEQY
j_gene: TRBJ2-7
v_gene: TRBV7-2
len: 13

CDR3aa: ASSQVRPGTGSSYNEQF
j_gene: TRBJ2-1
v_gene: TRBV3-1/TRBV3-2
len: 17

CDR3aa: ASSVEGRDYGYT
j_gene: TRBJ1-2
v_gene: TRBV9
len: 12

CDR3aa: ASSFDVQGQETQY
j_gene: TRBJ2-5
v_gene: TRBV5-1
len: 13

CDR3aa: ASSPTGGITYNEQF
j_gene: TRBJ2-1
v_gene: TRBV19
len: 14

CDR3aa: ASIYGGPSYNEQF
j_gene: TRBJ2-1
v_gene: TRBV6-5
len: 13

CDR3aa: ASSGRRENTEAF
j_gene: TRBJ1-1
v_gene: TRBV5-8
len: 12

CDR3aa: SAQDTEAF
j_gene: TRBJ1-1
v_gene: TRBV29-1
len: 8

CDR3aa: ASSSGLAIWQPQY
j_gene: TRBJ2-3
v_gene: TRBV7-2
len: 13

CDR3aa: ASSQNGGNQPQH
j_gene: TRBJ1-5
v_gene: TRBV4-2
len: 12

CDR3aa: SVEGAGGTEAF
j_gene: TRBJ1-1
v_gene: TRBV29-1
len: 11

CDR3aa: ASSEVSSYNSPLH
j_gene: TRBJ1-6
v_gene: TRBV19
len: 13

CDR3aa: ASSSSTVSNYGYT
j_gene: TRBJ1-2
v_gene: TRBV7-2
len: 13

CDR3aa: SVATSGSGDTQY
j_gene: TRBJ2-3
v_gene: TRBV29-1
len: 12

CDR3aa: ASSPSLSDGYT
j_gene: TRBJ1-2
v_gene: TRBV12-3/TRBV12-4
len: 11

CDR3aa: ASREGAYEQY
j_gene: TRBJ2-7
v_gene: TRBV6-1
len: 10

CDR3aa: SVDTGQGARVTEAF
j_gene: TRBJ1-1
v_gene: TRBV29-1
len: 14

CDR3aa: ASSPQRQGASDEQY
j_gene: TRBJ2-7
v_gene: TRBV4-1
len: 14

CDR3aa: ASSPRQGDYT
j_gene: TRBJ1-2
v_gene: TRBV7-2
len: 10

CDR3aa: ASSPGGIGELF
j_gene: TRBJ2-2
v_gene: TRBV7-7
len: 11

CDR3aa: ASSRDRGLGSYEQY
j_gene: TRBJ2-7
v_gene: TRBV5-8
len: 14

CDR3aa: ASSPGQIIGQPQH
j_gene: TRBJ1-5
v_gene: TRBV18
len: 13

CDR3aa: ASSKDRGGRTSTDTQY
j_gene: TRBJ2-3
v_gene: TRBV19
len: 16